This record covers a single T cell receptor beta chain. Its specificity is unknown. The sample originates from a study of monozygotic twins with inflammatory bowel disease. Each TCR library consumed approximately 3.5 ug of total RNA. TCRalpha along with TCRbeta cDNA was subjected to two nested PCRs lasting roughly 17 and 9 cycles. No DNA is given; TCRdb re-called the 5' RACE reads and lists each CDR3 protein once. The specimen's table records 150,000 to 200,000 distinct CDR3 sequences. General study findings and limits: It was observed that concordant and discordant twins did not differ in repertoire similarity, possibly given limited power.

CDR3 length: 13 amino acids. Germline V gene lookup returns CDR1 ENHRY and CDR2 SYGVKD. The rearrangement uses TRBV10-3 and TRBJ1-5. Sample: blood. The TCR sequence derives from a human donor with ulcerative colitis or Crohn's disease, or a healthy co-twin of an affected twin (not recorded which). Here the CDR3 reads CAISVGQNQPQHF.